This T cell receptor (beta chain) is from a study of blood T cells in healthy people across ages. The CDR3 loop spans 15 amino acids. The ends lost 6 bases at V and 3 bases at J; junction bases unmatched: 7. The V gene's germline CDR1 is SEHNR and CDR2 FQNEAQ (reference sequence). The authors ran a second PCR of 7 to 11 cycles using a sample-barcoded 5' primer and a J-beta primer mix. One entry per CDR3 protein, called by TCRdb with MiXCR from the 5' RACE reads. The table records hundreds of thousands of distinct CDR3 sequences, 32% of them present only once. This clonotype has a count of ten or more.

The sequenced sample was blood. The clonotype comes from an elderly woman in good health. This chain connects TRBV7-9 to TRBJ2-1; 8 positions agree with TRBD1. The CDR3 nucleotides are TGTGCCAGCAGGCCCGCGGGACAGGTCTACAATGAGCAGTTCTTC. Its protein is CASRPAGQVYNEQFF.